The present TCR beta chain was sequenced within a study of blood T cell repertoires in COVID-19. Study background: Sources were T cells, B-cell-depleted T cells, or PBMCs; the material itself was cDNA or gDNA.

The germline V and J ends were trimmed by 0 bases and 7 bases, with 11 bases remaining between them. This CDR3 has 14 residues. Germline values: CDR1 SGHNT, CDR2 YYREEE (reference sequence). Original analysis: Estimated nucleated cell counts came from reference gene primer amplification. Profiled with immunoSEQ multiplex PCR; TCRdb holds only in-frame clones, not every one. D and trimming come from the DNA, and the V and J calls and clone size come from that table. Among around 220,000 clones listed, 86% were seen once. Sequenced input: peripheral blood. The TCR sequence derives from a man between 50 and 59 years old with acute or convalescent COVID-19. This chain links TRBV5-4 with TRBJ1-3; D might be TRBD1 (5 bases). The CDR3 sequence: CASSLDPGKNTIYF. The CDR3 DNA reads as TGTGCCAGCAGCTTGGATCCAGGGAAGAACACCATATATTTT.